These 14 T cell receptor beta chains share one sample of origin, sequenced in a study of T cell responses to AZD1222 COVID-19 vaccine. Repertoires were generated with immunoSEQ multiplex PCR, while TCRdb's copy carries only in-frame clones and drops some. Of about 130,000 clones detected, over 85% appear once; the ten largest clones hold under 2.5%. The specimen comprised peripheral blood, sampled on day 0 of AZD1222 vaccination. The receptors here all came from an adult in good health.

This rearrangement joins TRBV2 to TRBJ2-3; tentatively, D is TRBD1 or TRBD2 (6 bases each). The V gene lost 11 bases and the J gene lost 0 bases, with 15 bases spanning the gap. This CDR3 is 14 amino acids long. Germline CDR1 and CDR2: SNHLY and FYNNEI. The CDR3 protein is CAAGRGGSTDTQYF. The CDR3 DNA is TGTGCCGCAGGTCGAGGGGGGAGCACAGATACGCAGTATTTT.

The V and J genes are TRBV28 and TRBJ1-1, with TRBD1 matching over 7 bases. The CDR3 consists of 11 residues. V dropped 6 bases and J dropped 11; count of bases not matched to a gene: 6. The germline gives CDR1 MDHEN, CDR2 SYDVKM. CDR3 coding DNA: TGTGCCAGCAGCGTTCAGGGGGGGGCTTTCTTT. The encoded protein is CASSVQGGAFF.

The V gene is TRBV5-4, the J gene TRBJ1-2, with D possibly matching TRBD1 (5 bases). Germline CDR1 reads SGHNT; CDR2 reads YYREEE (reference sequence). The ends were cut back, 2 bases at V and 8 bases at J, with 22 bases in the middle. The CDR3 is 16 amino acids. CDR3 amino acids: CASSFKSEGRRGGYTF. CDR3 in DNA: TGTGCCAGCAGCTTCAAATCGGAAGGGCGCCGGGGGGGCTACACCTTC.

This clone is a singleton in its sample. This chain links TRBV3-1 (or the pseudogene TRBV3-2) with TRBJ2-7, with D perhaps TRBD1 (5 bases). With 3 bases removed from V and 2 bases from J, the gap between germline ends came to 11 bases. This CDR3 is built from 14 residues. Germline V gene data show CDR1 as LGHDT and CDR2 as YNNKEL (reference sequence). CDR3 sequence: CASSQARATYEQYF. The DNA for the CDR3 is TGTGCCAGCAGCCAGGCCAGGGCGACCTACGAGCAGTACTTC.

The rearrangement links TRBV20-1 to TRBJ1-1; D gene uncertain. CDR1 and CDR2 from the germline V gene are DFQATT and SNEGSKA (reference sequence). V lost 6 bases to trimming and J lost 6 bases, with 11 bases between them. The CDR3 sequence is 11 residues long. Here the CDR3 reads CSATEVPEAFF. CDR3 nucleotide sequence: TGCAGTGCCACAGAGGTACCTGAAGCTTTCTTT.

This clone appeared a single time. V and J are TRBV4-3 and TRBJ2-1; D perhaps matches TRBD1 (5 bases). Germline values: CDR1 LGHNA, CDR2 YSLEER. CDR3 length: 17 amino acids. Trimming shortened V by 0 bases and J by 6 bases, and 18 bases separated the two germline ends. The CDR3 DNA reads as TGCGCCAGCAGCCAAGATCCTGGGGCCGGCCGCGGCAATGAGCAGTTCTTC. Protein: CASSQDPGAGRGNEQFF.

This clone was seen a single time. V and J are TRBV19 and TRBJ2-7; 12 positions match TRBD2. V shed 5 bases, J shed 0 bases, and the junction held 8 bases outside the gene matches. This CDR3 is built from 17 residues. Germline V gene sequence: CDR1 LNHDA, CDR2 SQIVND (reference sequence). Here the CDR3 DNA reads TGTGCCAGTAGTCCTGGGACTAGCGGGCCGATCTCCTACGAGCAGTACTTC. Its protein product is CASSPGTSGPISYEQYF.

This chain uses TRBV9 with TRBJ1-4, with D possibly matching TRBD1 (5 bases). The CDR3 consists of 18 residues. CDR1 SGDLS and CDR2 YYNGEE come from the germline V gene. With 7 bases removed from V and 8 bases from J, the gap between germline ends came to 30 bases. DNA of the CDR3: TGTGCCAGCGGCGATGCGGGACTTATAGGAGGAGAAGGAGAAAAACTGTTTTTT. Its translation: CASGDAGLIGGEGEKLFF.

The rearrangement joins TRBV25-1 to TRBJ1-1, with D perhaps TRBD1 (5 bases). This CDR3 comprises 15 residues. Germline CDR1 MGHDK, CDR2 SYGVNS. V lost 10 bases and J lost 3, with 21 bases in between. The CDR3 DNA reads TGTGCCACCACCCAACCCAAGGGGAAGCACACTGAAGCTTTCTTT. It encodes CATTQPKGKHTEAFF.

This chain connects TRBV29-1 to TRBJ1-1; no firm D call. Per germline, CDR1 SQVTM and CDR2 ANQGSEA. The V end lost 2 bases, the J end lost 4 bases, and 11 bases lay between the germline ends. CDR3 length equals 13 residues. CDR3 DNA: TGCAGCGTTGAAAATCCAGGAGGCACTGAAGCTTTCTTT. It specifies CSVENPGGTEAFF.

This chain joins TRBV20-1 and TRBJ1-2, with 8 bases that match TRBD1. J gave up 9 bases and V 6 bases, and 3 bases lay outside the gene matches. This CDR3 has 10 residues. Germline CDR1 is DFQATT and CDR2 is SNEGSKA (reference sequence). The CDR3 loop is CSARDRSYTF. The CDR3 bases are TGCAGTGCCCGGGACAGGAGCTACACCTTC.

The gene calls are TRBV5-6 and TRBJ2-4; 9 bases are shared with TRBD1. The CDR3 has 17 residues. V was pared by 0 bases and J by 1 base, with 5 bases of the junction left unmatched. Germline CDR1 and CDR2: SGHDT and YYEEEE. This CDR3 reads CASSLGQGVLAKNIQYF. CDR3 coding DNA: TGTGCCAGCAGCTTGGGACAGGGGGTGTTGGCCAAAAACATTCAGTACTTC.

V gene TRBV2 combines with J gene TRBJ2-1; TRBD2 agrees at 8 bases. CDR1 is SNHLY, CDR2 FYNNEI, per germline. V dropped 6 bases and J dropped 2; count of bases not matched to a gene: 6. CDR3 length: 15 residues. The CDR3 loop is CASRKAGVAYNEQFF. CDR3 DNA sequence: TGTGCCAGCAGGAAAGCGGGGGTCGCCTACAATGAGCAGTTCTTC.

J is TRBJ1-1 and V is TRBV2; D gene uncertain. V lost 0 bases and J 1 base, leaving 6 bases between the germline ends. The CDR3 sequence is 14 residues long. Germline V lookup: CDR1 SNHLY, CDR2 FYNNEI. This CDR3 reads CASSEARRNTEAFF. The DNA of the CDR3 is TGTGCCAGCAGTGAAGCGCGGAGGAACACTGAAGCTTTCTTT.